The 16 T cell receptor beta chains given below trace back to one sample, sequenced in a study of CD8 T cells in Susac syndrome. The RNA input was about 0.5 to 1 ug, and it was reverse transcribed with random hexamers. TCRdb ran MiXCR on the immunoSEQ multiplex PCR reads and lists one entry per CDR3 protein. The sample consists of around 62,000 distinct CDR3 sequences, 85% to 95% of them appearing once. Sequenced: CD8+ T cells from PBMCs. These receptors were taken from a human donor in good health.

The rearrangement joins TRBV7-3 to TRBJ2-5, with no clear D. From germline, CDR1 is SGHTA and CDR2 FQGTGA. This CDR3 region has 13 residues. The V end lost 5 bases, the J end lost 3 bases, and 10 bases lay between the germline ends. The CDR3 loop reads CASSPDGEETQYF. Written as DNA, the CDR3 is TGTGCCAGCAGCCCCGATGGAGAAGAGACCCAGTACTTC.

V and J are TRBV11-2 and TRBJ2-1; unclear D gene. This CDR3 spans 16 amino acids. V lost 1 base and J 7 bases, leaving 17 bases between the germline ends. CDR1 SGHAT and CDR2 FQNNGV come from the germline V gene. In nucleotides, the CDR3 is TGTGCCAGCAGCTTAGTTGGCTCAGGTTCAACTAATGAGCAGTTCTTC. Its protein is CASSLVGSGSTNEQFF.

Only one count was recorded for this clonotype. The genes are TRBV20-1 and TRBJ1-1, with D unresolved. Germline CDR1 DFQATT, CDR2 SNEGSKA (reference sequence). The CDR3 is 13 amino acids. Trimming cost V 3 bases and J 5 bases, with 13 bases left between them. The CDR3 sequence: CSASEGWETEAFF. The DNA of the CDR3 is TGCAGTGCTAGTGAAGGGTGGGAAACTGAAGCTTTCTTT.

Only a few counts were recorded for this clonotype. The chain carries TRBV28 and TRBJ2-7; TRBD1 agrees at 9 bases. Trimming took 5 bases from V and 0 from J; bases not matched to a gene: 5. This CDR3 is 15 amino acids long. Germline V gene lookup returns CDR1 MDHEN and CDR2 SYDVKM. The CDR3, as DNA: TGTGCCAGCAGTACCGGGACAGGGCCCTCCTACGAGCAGTACTTC. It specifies CASSTGTGPSYEQYF.

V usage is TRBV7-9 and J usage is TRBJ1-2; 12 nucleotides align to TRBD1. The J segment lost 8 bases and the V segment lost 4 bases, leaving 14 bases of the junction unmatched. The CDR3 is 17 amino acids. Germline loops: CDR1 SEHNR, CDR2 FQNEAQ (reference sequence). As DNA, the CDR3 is TGTGCCAGCAGCTCTCCGGGACAGGGGGCGAAGAAGGGGGGCTACACCTTC. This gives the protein CASSSPGQGAKKGGYTF.

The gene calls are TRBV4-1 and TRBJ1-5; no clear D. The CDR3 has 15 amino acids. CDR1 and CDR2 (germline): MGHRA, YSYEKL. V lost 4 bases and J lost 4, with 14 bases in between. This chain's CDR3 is CASSPRYRVNQPQHF. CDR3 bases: TGCGCCAGCAGCCCCCGATATAGAGTTAATCAGCCCCAGCATTTT.

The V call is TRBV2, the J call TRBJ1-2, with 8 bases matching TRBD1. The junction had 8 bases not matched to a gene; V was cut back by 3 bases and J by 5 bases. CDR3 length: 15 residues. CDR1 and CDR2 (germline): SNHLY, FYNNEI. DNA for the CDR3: TGTGCCAGCAGTGACCTTGGACAGGGAAGTTATGGCTACACCTTC. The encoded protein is CASSDLGQGSYGYTF.

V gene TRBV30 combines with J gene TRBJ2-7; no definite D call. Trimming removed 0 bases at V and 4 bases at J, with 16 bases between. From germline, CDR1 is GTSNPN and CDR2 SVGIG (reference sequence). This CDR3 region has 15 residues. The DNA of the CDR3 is TGTGCCTGGAGTGTGTGGAACACAGTGATGTACGAGCAGTACTTC. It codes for CAWSVWNTVMYEQYF.

This chain's CDR3 is CATLWREGARTEAFF. The CDR3 DNA sequence: TGTGCCACTCTATGGCGGGAGGGGGCTCGGACTGAAGCTTTCTTT. The chain carries TRBV19 and TRBJ1-1; 7 bases align to TRBD1. The germline CDR1 and CDR2 sequences are LNHDA and SQIVND (reference sequence). This CDR3 spans 15 amino acids. Trimming took 10 bases from V and 5 from J; bases not matched to a gene: 16.

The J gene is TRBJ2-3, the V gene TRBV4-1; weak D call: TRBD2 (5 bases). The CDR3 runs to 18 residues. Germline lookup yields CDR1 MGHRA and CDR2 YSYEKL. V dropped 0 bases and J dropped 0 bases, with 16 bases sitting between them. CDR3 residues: CASSQDLGEHFSTDTQYF. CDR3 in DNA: TGCGCCAGCAGCCAAGATTTGGGAGAACACTTTAGCACAGATACGCAGTATTTT.

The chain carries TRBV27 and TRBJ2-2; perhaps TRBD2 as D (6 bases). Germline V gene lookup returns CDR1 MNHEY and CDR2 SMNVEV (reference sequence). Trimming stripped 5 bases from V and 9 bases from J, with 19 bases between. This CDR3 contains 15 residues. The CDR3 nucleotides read TGTGCCAGCAGTCCCGGGACTCCCGGCGGCCGGGAGCTGTTTTTT. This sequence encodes CASSPGTPGGRELFF.

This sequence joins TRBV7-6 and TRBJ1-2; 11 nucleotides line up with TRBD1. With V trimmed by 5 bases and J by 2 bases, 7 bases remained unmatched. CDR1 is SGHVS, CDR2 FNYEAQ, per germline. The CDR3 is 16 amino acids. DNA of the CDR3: TGTGCCAGCAGCATAGGACAGGGGGCATCGAACTATGGCTACACCTTC. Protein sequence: CASSIGQGASNYGYTF.

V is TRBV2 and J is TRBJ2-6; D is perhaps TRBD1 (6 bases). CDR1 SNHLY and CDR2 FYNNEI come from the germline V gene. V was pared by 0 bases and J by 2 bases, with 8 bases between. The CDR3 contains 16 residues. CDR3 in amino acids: CASSEAAGAGANVLTF. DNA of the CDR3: TGTGCCAGCAGTGAAGCCGCAGGGGCTGGGGCCAACGTCCTGACTTTC.

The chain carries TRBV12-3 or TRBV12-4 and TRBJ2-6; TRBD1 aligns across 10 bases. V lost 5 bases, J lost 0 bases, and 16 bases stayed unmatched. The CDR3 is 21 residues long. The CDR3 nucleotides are TGTGCCAGCAGTCCCTACCGGGACAGGGGCTTGACAGACTCTGGGGCCAACGTCCTGACTTTC. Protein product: CASSPYRDRGLTDSGANVLTF.

This CDR3 is CASSPPSGTSYEQYF. The CDR3 DNA sequence: TGTGCCAGCAGCCCCCCCAGCGGGACCTCCTACGAGCAGTACTTC. The V call is TRBV6-5, the J call TRBJ2-7; 7 bases align to TRBD2. This CDR3 region has 15 residues. CDR1 is MNHEY, CDR2 SVGAGI, per germline. V shed 6 bases, J shed 0 bases, and the junction held 8 bases outside the gene matches.

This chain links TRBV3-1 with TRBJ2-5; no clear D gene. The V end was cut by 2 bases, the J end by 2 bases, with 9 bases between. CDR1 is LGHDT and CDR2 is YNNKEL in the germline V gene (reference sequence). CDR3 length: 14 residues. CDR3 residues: CASSQIELQETQYF. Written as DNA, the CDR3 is TGTGCCAGCAGCCAAATTGAGTTACAAGAGACCCAGTACTTC.